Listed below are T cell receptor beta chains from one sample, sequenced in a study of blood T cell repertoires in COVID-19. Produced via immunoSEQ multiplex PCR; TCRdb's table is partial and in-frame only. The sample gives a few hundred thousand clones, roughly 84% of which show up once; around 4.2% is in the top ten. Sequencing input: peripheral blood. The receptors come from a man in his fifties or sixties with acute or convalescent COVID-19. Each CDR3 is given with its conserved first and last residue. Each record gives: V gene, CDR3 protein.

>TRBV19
CASSIGRGASNYGYTF
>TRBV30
CAWSVMDFYGYTF
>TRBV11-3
CASSFGGGPVDTQYF
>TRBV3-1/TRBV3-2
CASSQDPSAGGSYNEQFF
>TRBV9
CASSPMGGSNQPQHF
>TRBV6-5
CASWDRTRGNQPQHF
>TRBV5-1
CASMSGSSLGETQYF
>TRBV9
CASSPDTEQFF
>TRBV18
CASSPPSPVNTEAFF
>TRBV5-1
CASSLIAGLNTGELFF
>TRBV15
CATEVGGEPKNIQYF
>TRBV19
CASSIEGGRGNEQFF
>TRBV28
CASSKLDRGRTQYF
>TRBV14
CASSTAPHRGTTYNSPLHF
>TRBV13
CASSLGQGRTSGNTIYF
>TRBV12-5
CASGLEGTGVTEAFF
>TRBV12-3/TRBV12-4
CASSPHNYGYTF
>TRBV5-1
CASSPRTGPYEQYF
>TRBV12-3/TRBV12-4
CASTHRVANEQFF
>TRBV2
CASSDGTGNTEAFF
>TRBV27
CASSQGQGAHEQYF
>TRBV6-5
CASRRPGGNYGYTF